These 27 T cell receptor beta chains share one sample of origin, sequenced in a study of cytomegalovirus exposure and HLA in healthy donors. PCR primers comprised 60 Vbeta and 13 Jbeta primers. Assay used: immunoSEQ multiplex PCR; TCRdb lists only in-frame clones, some missing. Here the sample spans more than 90,000 clones, approximately 70% being singletons. Material: PBMCs. Receptors originate from a woman in her 30s in good health and CMV-seronegative.

CDR3 loop: CASSDDRGPTYEQYF. CDR3 coding DNA: TGTGCCAGCAGCGATGACAGGGGGCCCACCTACGAGCAGTACTTC. The chain employs TRBV11-2 and TRBJ2-7, with 10 bases fitting TRBD1. Germline V gene data show CDR1 as SGHAT and CDR2 as FQNNGV. The ends lost 5 bases at V and 2 bases at J; junction bases unmatched: 6. This CDR3 is 15 amino acids long.

This chain joins TRBV27 and TRBJ2-7; 13 bases align to TRBD2. V shed 6 bases and J 3 bases; nucleotides not matched to a gene: 5. The germline gives CDR1 MNHEY, CDR2 SMNVEV (reference sequence). The CDR3 consists of 15 residues. Here the CDR3 DNA reads TGTGCCAGCAGACCCTGGACTAGCGGGAGCTACGAGCAGTACTTC. Translation: CASRPWTSGSYEQYF.

Concerning this clone itself: Other DNA sequences in this specimen translate into the identical CDR3. The chain uses TRBV6-1 and TRBJ1-2; D perhaps matches TRBD1 (6 bases). The V end was cut by 2 bases, the J end by 0 bases, with 10 bases between. Per germline, CDR1 MNHNS and CDR2 SASEGT. This CDR3 spans 15 amino acids. CDR3 nucleotides: TGTGCCAGCAGTGAACTGACAGGTCCTAACTATGGCTACACCTTC. Translating it yields CASSELTGPNYGYTF.

The V gene is TRBV2, the J gene TRBJ1-1, with no clear D. V lost 8 bases and J 6 bases, leaving 10 bases between the germline ends. The V gene's germline CDR1 is SNHLY and CDR2 FYNNEI. The CDR3 runs 11 residues. For the CDR3, the DNA is TGTGCCAGCTGCCAGGAAGCTGAAGCTTTCTTT. Its translation is CASCQEAEAFF.

The V gene is TRBV6-5, the J gene TRBJ2-7; D gene unclear. This CDR3 is 12 amino acids long. V was pared by 8 bases and J by 2 bases, with 10 bases between. Germline CDR1 is MNHEY and CDR2 is SVGAGI. The CDR3 loop is CASARTTYEQYF. The CDR3, as DNA: TGTGCCAGCGCCAGAACCACCTACGAGCAGTACTTC.

This CDR3 reads CASLLVGLNTEAFF. The CDR3 region has the DNA TGTGCCAGTCTCCTCGTCGGGTTGAACACTGAAGCTTTCTTT. V usage is TRBV19 and J usage is TRBJ1-1; D is undetermined. The V gene's germline CDR1 is LNHDA and CDR2 SQIVND (reference sequence). The V end lost 8 bases, the J end lost 0 bases, and 13 bases lay between the germline ends. The CDR3 has 14 residues. The entire variable domain, with the rest obtained from reference TRBV19 and TRBJ1-1, is as follows: DGGITQSPKYLFRKEGQNVTLSCEQNLNHDAMYWYRQDPGQGLRLIYYSQIVNDFQKGDIAEGYSVSREKKESFPLTVTSAQKNPTAFYLCASLLVGLNTEAFFGQGTRLTVV.

The genes are TRBV7-9 and TRBJ2-3; TRBD2 agrees at 10 bases. Looked up from germline, CDR1 is SEHNR and CDR2 is FQNEAQ (reference sequence). V lost 0 bases to trimming and J lost 6 bases; unmatched junction nucleotides: 9. The length of the CDR3 is 17 residues. CDR3 protein: CASSLALAGDRSDTQYF. CDR3 bases: TGTGCCAGCAGCTTAGCCCTAGCGGGGGATCGGTCGGATACGCAGTATTTT.

This clone came up once. This chain connects TRBV29-1 to TRBJ1-1; no reliable D call. The germline V gene encodes CDR1 SQVTM and CDR2 ANQGSEA. V was cut by 3 bases and J by 6 bases, with 11 bases left in between. The CDR3 has 12 residues. CDR3 sequence reads: CSVDIVGSEAFF. The CDR3 DNA sequence: TGCAGCGTTGATATCGTTGGCTCTGAAGCTTTCTTT.

The V and J genes are TRBV10-1 and TRBJ2-7; D may be TRBD2 (6 bases). The CDR3 runs 15 residues. V lost 3 bases and J 0 bases, leaving 12 bases between the germline ends. Looked up from germline, CDR1 is WNHNN and CDR2 is SYGVQD (reference sequence). CDR3 sequence: CASSDGAEGSYEQYF. DNA for the CDR3: TGCGCCAGCAGTGACGGAGCGGAGGGCTCCTACGAGCAGTACTTC.

This chain connects TRBV6-6 to TRBJ1-1; D unresolved. The V gene's germline CDR1 is MNHNY and CDR2 SVGAGI (reference sequence). The CDR3 loop spans 14 amino acids. Trimming took off 6 bases at V and 1 base at J, with 12 bases between the two ends. CDR3 sequence: CASSPQSANTEAFF. The CDR3 nucleotides read TGTGCCAGCAGCCCCCAGTCTGCGAACACTGAAGCTTTCTTT.

This clone was picked up a small number of times. The chain is built from TRBV4-3 and TRBJ1-1, with TRBD1 identical over 7 bases. In germline, CDR1 is LGHNA, CDR2 YSLEER. The CDR3 sequence is 16 residues long. V trimming: 0 bases; J trimming: 2 bases; junction bases outside the gene matches: 6. The CDR3 region has the DNA TGCGCCAGCAGCCAAGAAGTTGGGACAGTTAACACTGAAGCTTTCTTT. Its translation is CASSQEVGTVNTEAFF.

The chain carries TRBV2 and TRBJ2-7, with D unresolved. The CDR3 loop spans 11 amino acids. Germline V gives CDR1 SNHLY, CDR2 FYNNEI. With 6 bases removed from V and 3 bases from J, the gap between germline ends came to 6 bases. CDR3 amino acids: CASSRGYEQYF. The CDR3, as DNA: TGTGCCAGCAGCCGAGGCTACGAGCAGTACTTC.

V and J are TRBV6-5 and TRBJ2-7, with 7 bases identical to TRBD1. The CDR3 loop spans 14 amino acids. J was trimmed by 0 bases and V by 6 bases; bases with no gene match: 5. Germline CDR1 reads MNHEY; CDR2 reads SVGAGI. Here the CDR3 reads CASRRQGDSYEQYF. The DNA of the CDR3 is TGTGCCAGCAGGCGTCAGGGGGACTCCTACGAGCAGTACTTC.

The CDR3 spells CAWSGPQAGVYNEQFF. CDR3 nucleotides: TGTGCCTGGAGTGGCCCCCAAGCGGGAGTTTACAATGAGCAGTTCTTC. The gene calls are TRBV30 and TRBJ2-1; 8 positions agree with TRBD2. CDR3 length: 16 residues. Germline CDR1 reads GTSNPN; CDR2 reads SVGIG (reference sequence). V was clipped by 1 base and J by 4 bases; unmatched bases: 9.

This chain connects TRBV7-9 to TRBJ2-7; the D is unclear. The V gene's germline CDR1 is SEHNR and CDR2 FQNEAQ (reference sequence). There are 12 residues in the CDR3. V lost 5 bases, J lost 0 bases, and 5 bases lay in between. CDR3: CASSVSSYEQYF. The CDR3 DNA sequence: TGTGCCAGCAGCGTGAGCTCCTACGAGCAGTACTTC.

This clone was detected only a few times. The genes are TRBV25-1 and TRBJ2-3, with TRBD1 matching over 8 bases. CDR1 and CDR2 from the germline V gene are MGHDK and SYGVNS. The J segment lost 6 bases and the V segment lost 4 bases, leaving 9 bases of the junction unmatched. The CDR3 is made up of 15 amino acids. CDR3: CASSVGQGRSDTQYF. The DNA for the CDR3 is TGTGCCAGCAGTGTAGGACAGGGCCGCTCGGATACGCAGTATTTT.

This chain connects TRBV7-9 to TRBJ1-1; D is ambiguous. The V end was cut by 2 bases, the J end by 4 bases, with 8 bases between. The CDR3 loop spans 13 amino acids. CDR1 is SEHNR and CDR2 is FQNEAQ in the germline V gene (reference sequence). CDR3 protein: CASSLQVFTEAFF. CDR3 DNA: TGTGCCAGCAGCTTACAGGTTTTCACTGAAGCTTTCTTT. Combining the CDR3 with reference TRBV7-9 and TRBJ1-1 gives the whole variable domain DTGVSQNPRHKITKRGQNVTFRCDPISEHNRLYWYRQTLGQGPEFLTYFQNEAQLEKSRLLSDRFSAERPKGSFSTLEIQRTEQGDSAMYLCASSLQVFTEAFFGQGTRLTVV.

This clone was seen more than once but under ten times. The chain links TRBV6-5 to TRBJ1-3, with 7 bases that match TRBD1. J lost 3 bases, V lost 2 bases, and 4 bases had no gene match. Germline V gene lookup returns CDR1 MNHEY and CDR2 SVGAGI. The CDR3 has 15 residues. CDR3 amino acids: CASSYTGQVGNTIYF. As DNA, the CDR3 is TGTGCCAGCAGTTACACAGGACAGGTTGGAAACACCATATATTTT.

The rearrangement joins TRBV4-3 to TRBJ2-2; maybe TRBD1 (6 bases). The V gene lost 4 bases and the J gene lost 0 bases, with 9 bases spanning the gap. CDR1 and CDR2 (germline): LGHNA, YSLEER. The CDR3 contains 15 residues. The CDR3 region has the DNA TGCGCCAGCAGCCCCCGGACAGCGAACACCGGGGAGCTGTTTTTT. Its protein is CASSPRTANTGELFF.

This clone has only a few counts. The chain joins TRBV6-5 to TRBJ1-1; D remains ambiguous. Trimming shortened V by 4 bases and J by 6 bases, and 18 bases separated the two germline ends. The V gene's germline CDR1 is MNHEY and CDR2 SVGAGI. The CDR3 has 15 residues. In nucleotides, the CDR3 is TGTGCCAGCAGTTTTTCACAAGTAACACGTTCTGAAGCTTTCTTT. This sequence encodes CASSFSQVTRSEAFF.

The chain joins TRBV10-3 to TRBJ2-7; D is possibly TRBD1 (5 bases). The V gene lost 10 bases and the J gene lost 2 bases, with 9 bases spanning the gap. Germline V gives CDR1 ENHRY, CDR2 SYGVKD. The CDR3 has 11 amino acids. The CDR3 reads CATAGTYEQYF. The CDR3 DNA sequence: TGTGCCACCGCAGGGACCTACGAGCAGTACTTC.

The chain links TRBV30 to TRBJ1-1; 7 positions agree with TRBD1. CDR1 is GTSNPN and CDR2 is SVGIG in the germline V gene (reference sequence). This CDR3 comprises 12 residues. V trimming: 7 bases; J trimming: 0 bases; junction bases outside the gene matches: 2. CDR3 residues: CALDRVNTEAFF. The CDR3 nucleotides read TGTGCCTTAGACAGGGTGAACACTGAAGCTTTCTTT.

V and J are TRBV30 and TRBJ2-1; no reliable D call. Germline V gives CDR1 GTSNPN, CDR2 SVGIG (reference sequence). V was shortened by 3 bases and J by 7 bases, with 13 bases between the two germline ends. The length of the CDR3 is 13 residues. This CDR3 reads CAWRTPTKNEQFF. The CDR3 coding sequence is TGTGCCTGGAGAACGCCCACTAAAAATGAGCAGTTCTTC.

V is TRBV5-6 and J is TRBJ1-2; D not certain. Trimming pared 3 bases from V and 0 bases from J, leaving 18 bases between. Germline CDR1 SGHDT, CDR2 YYEEEE. CDR3 size: 17 residues. The CDR3 nucleotides are TGTGCCAGCAGCTGGTTTTTTGAGTCCCCGGCTAACTATGGCTACACCTTC. Its protein is CASSWFFESPANYGYTF.

This clone was picked up a small number of times. The chain is built from TRBV5-1 and TRBJ1-1; D is unclear. This CDR3 comprises 11 residues. V lost 2 bases and J lost 8, with 7 bases in between. CDR1 SGHRS and CDR2 YFSETQ come from the germline V gene. DNA of the CDR3: TGCGCCAGCAGCTTAGGAGAGGAAGCTTTCTTT. Its protein product is CASSLGEEAFF.

The V gene is TRBV6-6, the J gene TRBJ2-3; TRBD2 might be the D (6 bases). There are 14 residues in the CDR3. With 2 bases removed from V and 5 bases from J, the gap between germline ends came to 11 bases. Germline V gene lookup returns CDR1 MNHNY and CDR2 SVGAGI (reference sequence). CDR3 region: CASSYGRGVDTQYF. The CDR3 DNA follows: TGTGCCAGCAGTTACGGGCGGGGTGTAGATACGCAGTATTTT.

V usage is TRBV11-2 and J usage is TRBJ1-1, with D unresolved. This CDR3 contains 12 residues. Looked up from germline, CDR1 is SGHAT and CDR2 is FQNNGV. Trimming pared 2 bases from V and 6 bases from J, leaving 7 bases between. CDR3 in DNA: TGTGCCAGCAGCTTAACTGTGTCTGAAGCTTTCTTT. It is translated as CASSLTVSEAFF.